The clone carrying this TCR beta chain was picked up many times. Its target is not known. Recently diagnosed hyperthyroidism of less than 2 months' duration affected patients aged 18 to 65. This entry belongs to a study of T cells in Graves' hyperthyroidism and ophthalmopathy. Study details: Blood from the periphery was taken at initial diagnosis, before any treatment. Study-wide findings and caveats: Ophthalmopathy could be told apart from stable hyperthyroidism with a 13 V-J model. Blood also showed most of the thyroid clonotypes that were expanded above 0.001.

RNA transcripts were the template for amplifying TCR beta CDR3 regions. Researchers ran a first-round RT-PCR on the TCR CDR3 using the HTBI primer set. TCRdb called the multiplex PCR reads again in MiXCR, with one record for every CDR3 protein. This repertoire shows about 360,000 distinct CDR3 sequences, about 13% found once; its top ten account for roughly 9.2%. The V gene's germline CDR1 is MDHEN and CDR2 SYDVKM. Trimming took 5 bases from V and 8 from J; bases not matched to a gene: 16. There are 17 residues in the CDR3. The chain uses TRBV28 and TRBJ1-2, with 11 bases that match TRBD1. Sequencing was performed on blood. This clonotype was obtained from a young woman with Graves' hyperthyroidism. The CDR3 loop reads CASSPTGTGGDLGGYTF. The DNA of the CDR3 is TGTGCCAGCAGTCCCACCGGGACAGGGGGGGATTTGGGGGGCTACACCTTC.